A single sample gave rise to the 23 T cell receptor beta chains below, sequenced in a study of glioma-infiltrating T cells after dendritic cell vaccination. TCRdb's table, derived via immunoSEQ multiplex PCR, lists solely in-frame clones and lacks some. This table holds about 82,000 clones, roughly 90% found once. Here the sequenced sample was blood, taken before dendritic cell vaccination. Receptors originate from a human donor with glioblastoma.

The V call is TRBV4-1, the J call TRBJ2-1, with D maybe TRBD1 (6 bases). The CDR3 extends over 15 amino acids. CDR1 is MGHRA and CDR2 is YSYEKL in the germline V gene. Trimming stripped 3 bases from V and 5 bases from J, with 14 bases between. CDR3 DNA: TGCGCCAGCAGCCACCCCCAGGGGATCGACAATGAGCAGTTCTTC. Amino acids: CASSHPQGIDNEQFF.

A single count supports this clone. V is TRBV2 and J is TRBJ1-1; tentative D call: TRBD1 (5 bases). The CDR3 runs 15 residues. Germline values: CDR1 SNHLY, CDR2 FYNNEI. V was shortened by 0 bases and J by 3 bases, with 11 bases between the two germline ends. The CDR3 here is CASSEARGGDTEAFF. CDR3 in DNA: TGTGCCAGCAGTGAAGCACGGGGCGGGGACACTGAAGCTTTCTTT.

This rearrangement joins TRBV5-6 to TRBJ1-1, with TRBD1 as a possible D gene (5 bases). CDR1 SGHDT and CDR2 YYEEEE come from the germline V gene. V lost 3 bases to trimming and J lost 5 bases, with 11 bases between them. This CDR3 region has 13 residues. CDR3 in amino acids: CASSWGRDTEAFF. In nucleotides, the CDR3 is TGTGCCAGCAGCTGGGGCAGGGATACTGAAGCTTTCTTT.

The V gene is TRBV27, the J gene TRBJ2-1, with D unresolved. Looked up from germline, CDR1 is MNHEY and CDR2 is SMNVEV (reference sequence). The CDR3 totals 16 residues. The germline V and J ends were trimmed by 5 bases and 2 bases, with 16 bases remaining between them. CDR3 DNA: TGTGCCAGCAGTCGCCCCCCTAATGGGCCCTACAATGAGCAGTTCTTC. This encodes CASSRPPNGPYNEQFF.

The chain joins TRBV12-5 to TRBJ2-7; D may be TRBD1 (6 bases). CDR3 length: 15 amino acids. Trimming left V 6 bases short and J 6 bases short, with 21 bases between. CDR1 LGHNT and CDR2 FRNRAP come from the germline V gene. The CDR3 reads CASGIPGQGGGEQYF. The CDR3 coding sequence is TGTGCTAGTGGAATCCCGGGACAAGGCGGAGGCGAGCAGTACTTC.

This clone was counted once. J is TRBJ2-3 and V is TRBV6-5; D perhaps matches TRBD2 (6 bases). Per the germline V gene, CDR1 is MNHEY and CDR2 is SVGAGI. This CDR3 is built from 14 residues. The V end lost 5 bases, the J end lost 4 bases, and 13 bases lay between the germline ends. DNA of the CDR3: TGTGCCAGCAGTCCTCAAGGACTATCAGATACGCAGTATTTT. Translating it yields CASSPQGLSDTQYF.

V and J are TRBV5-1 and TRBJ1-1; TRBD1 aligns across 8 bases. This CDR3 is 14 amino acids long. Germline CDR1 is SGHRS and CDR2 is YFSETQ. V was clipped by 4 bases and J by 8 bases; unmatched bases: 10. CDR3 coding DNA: TGCGCCAGCAGCCTCCCCGACAGGGGAGGAGAAGCTTTCTTT. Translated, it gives CASSLPDRGGEAFF.

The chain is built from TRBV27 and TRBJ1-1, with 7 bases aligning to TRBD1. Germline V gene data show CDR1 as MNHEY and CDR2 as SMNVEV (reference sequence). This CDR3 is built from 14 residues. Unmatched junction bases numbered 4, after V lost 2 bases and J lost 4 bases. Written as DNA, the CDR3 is TGTGCCAGCAGTTTACAAGACAGGGCCACTGAAGCTTTCTTT. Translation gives CASSLQDRATEAFF.

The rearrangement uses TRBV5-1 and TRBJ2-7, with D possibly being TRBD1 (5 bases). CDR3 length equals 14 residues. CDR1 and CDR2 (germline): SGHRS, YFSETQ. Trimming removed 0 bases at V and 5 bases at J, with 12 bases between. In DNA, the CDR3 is TGCGCCAGCAGCTTGGGACAGAGAGCTAACGAGCAGTACTTC. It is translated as CASSLGQRANEQYF.

CDR3 nucleotide sequence: TGCGCCAGCAGCTTGGCCCCGCGTAGCTCCTACAATGAGCAGTTCTTC. It yields the protein CASSLAPRSSYNEQFF. V is TRBV5-1 and J is TRBJ2-1; D is unclear. V lost 0 bases, J lost 0 bases, and 10 bases lay in between. The germline gives CDR1 SGHRS, CDR2 YFSETQ. This CDR3 is built from 16 residues.

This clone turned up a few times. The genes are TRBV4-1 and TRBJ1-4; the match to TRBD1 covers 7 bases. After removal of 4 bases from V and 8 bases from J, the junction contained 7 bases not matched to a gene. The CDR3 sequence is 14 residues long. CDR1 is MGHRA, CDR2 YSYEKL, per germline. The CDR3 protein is CASSPTGVREKLFF. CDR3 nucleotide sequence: TGCGCCAGCAGCCCCACAGGGGTCCGGGAAAAACTGTTTTTT.

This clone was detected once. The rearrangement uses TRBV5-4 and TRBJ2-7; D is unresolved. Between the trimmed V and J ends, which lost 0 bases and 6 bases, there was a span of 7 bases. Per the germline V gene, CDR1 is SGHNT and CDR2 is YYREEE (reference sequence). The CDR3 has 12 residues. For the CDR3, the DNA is TGTGCCAGCAGCTTGGCCTACGGCGAGCAGTACTTC. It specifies CASSLAYGEQYF.

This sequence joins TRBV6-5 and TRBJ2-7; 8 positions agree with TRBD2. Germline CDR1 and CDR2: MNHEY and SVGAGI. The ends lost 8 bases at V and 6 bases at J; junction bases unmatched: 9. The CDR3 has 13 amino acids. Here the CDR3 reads CASSTAGVSEQYF. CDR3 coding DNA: TGTGCCAGCTCAACAGCGGGAGTTTCCGAGCAGTACTTC.

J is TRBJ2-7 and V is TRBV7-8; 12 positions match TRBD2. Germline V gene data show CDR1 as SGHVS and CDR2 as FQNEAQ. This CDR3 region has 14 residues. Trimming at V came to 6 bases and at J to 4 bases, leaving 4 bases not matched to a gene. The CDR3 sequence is CASSPGTSGYEQYF. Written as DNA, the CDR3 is TGTGCCAGCAGTCCCGGGACTAGCGGGTACGAGCAGTACTTC. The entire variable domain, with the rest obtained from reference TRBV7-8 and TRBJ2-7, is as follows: GAGVSQSPRYKVAKRGQDVALRCDPISGHVSLFWYQQALGQGPEFLTYFQNEAQLDKSGLPSDRFFAERPEGSVSTLKIQRTQQEDSAVYLCASSPGTSGYEQYFGPGTRLTVT.

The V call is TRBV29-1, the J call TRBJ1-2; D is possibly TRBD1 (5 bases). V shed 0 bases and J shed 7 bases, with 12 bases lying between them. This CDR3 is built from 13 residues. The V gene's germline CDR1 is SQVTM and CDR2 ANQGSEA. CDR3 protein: CSVEDLAGLGYTF. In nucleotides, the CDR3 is TGCAGCGTTGAAGATCTGGCGGGGCTTGGCTACACCTTC.

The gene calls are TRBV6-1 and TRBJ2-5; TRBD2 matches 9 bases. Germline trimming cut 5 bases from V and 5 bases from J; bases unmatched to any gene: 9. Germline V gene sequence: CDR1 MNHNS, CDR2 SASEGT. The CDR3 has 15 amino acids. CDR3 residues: CASSPRGGRGETQYF. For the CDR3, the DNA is TGTGCCAGCAGTCCGCGGGGGGGTCGCGGGGAGACCCAGTACTTC.

The CDR3 sequence: CASSLRTESSYNSPLHF. The CDR3 DNA sequence: TGTGCCAGTAGTTTACGGACAGAAAGCTCCTATAATTCACCCCTCCACTTT. This chain connects TRBV19 to TRBJ1-6, with D maybe TRBD1 (6 bases). This CDR3 is 17 amino acids long. Trimming removed 5 bases at V and 0 bases at J, with 14 bases between. From germline, CDR1 is LNHDA and CDR2 SQIVND (reference sequence).

The DNA of the CDR3 is TGTGCCAGCAGCGTAGGGTGGGCAGGGACCTACGAGCAGTACTTC. Its protein is CASSVGWAGTYEQYF. This chain joins TRBV9 and TRBJ2-7, with D possibly matching TRBD1 (5 bases). Germline CDR1 and CDR2: SGDLS and YYNGEE. Between the trimmed V and J ends, which lost 0 bases and 2 bases, there was a span of 12 bases. The CDR3 extends over 15 amino acids.

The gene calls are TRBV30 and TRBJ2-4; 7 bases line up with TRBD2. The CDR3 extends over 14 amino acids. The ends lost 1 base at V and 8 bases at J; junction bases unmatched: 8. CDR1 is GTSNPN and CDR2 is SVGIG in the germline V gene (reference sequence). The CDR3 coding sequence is TGTGCCTGGAGTGGGGGGGGTAGCGGTTACATTCAGTACTTC. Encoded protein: CAWSGGGSGYIQYF. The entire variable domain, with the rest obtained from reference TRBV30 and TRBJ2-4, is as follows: SQTIHQWPATLVQPVGSPLSLECTVEGTSNPNLYWYRQAAGRGLQLLFYSVGIGQISSEVPQNLSASRPQDRQFILSSKKLLLSDSGFYLCAWSGGGSGYIQYFGAGTRLSVL.

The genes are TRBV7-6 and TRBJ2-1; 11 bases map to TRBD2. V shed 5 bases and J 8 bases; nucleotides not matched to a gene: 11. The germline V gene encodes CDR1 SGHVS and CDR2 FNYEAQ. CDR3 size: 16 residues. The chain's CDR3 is CASSTPPGTSGDEQFF. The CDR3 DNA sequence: TGTGCCAGCAGCACCCCCCCCGGGACTAGCGGCGATGAGCAGTTCTTC.

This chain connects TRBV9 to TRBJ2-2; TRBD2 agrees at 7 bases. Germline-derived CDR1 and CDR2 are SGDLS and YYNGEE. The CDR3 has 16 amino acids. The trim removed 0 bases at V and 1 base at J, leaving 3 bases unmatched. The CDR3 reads CASSVDPSGNTGELFF. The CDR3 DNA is TGTGCCAGCAGCGTAGATCCTAGCGGGAACACCGGGGAGCTGTTTTTT.

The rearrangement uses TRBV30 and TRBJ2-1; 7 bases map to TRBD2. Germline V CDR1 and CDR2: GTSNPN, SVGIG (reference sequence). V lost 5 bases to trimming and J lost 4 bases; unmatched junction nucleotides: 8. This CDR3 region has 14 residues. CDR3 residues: CAWLGLTQYNEQFF. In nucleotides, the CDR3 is TGTGCCTGGTTGGGACTAACTCAATACAATGAGCAGTTCTTC.

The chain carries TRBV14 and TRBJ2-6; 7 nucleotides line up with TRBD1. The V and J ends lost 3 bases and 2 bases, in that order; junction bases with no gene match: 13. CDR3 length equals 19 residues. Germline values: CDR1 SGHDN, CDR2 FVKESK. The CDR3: CASSQAVTGEQPGANVLTF. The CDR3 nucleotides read TGTGCCAGCAGCCAGGCCGTAACAGGGGAACAGCCTGGGGCCAACGTCCTGACTTTC.